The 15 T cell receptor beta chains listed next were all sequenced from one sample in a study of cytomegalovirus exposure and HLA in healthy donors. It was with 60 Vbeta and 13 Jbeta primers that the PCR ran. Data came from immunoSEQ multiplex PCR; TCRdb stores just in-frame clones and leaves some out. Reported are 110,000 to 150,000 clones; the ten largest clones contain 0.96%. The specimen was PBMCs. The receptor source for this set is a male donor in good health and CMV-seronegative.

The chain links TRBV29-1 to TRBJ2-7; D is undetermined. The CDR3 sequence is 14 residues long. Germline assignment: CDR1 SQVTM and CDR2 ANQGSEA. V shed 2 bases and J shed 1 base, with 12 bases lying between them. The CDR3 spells CSVEPLGPSYEQYF. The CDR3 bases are TGCAGCGTTGAACCCCTGGGCCCTTCCTACGAGCAGTACTTC.

CDR3 sequence (DNA): TGCGCCAGCAGCCAAGACAGGGGTGGCACTGAAGCTTTCTTT. Amino acid sequence: CASSQDRGGTEAFF. V gene TRBV5-1 combines with J gene TRBJ1-1, with TRBD1 matching 8 bases. CDR1 is SGHRS, CDR2 YFSETQ, per germline. The J segment lost 4 bases and the V segment lost 4 bases, leaving 6 bases of the junction unmatched. The CDR3 covers 14 residues.

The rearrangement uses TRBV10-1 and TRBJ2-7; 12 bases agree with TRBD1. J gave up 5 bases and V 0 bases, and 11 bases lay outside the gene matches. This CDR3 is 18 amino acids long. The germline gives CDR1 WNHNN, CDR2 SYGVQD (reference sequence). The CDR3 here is CASSESGQGAHLTDEQYF. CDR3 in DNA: TGCGCCAGCAGTGAGTCGGGACAGGGGGCACACCTTACCGACGAGCAGTACTTC.

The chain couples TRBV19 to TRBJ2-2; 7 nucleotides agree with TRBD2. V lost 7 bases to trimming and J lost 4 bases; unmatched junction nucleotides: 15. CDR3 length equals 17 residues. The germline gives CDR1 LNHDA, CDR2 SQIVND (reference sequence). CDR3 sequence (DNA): TGTGCCAGTAACCCCGGAATAGCGGGCGTAGGCACCGGGGAGCTGTTTTTT. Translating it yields CASNPGIAGVGTGELFF. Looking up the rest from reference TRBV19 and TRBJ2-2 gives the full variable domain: DGGITQSPKYLFRKEGQNVTLSCEQNLNHDAMYWYRQDPGQGLRLIYYSQIVNDFQKGDIAEGYSVSREKKESFPLTVTSAQKNPTAFYLCASNPGIAGVGTGELFFGEGSRLTVL.

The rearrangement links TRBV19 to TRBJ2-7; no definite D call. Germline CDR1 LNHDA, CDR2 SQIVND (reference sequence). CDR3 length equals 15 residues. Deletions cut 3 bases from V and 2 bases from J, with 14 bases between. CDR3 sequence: CASSIGRTPTYEQYF. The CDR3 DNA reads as TGTGCCAGTAGTATTGGGCGAACACCGACCTACGAGCAGTACTTC.

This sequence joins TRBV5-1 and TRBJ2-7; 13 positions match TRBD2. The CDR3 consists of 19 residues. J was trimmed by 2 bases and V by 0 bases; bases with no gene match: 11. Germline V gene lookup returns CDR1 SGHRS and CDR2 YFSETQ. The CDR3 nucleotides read TGCGCCAGCAGCTTGGGGGTGACTAGCGGGGGGATCATAACCTACGAGCAGTACTTC. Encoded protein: CASSLGVTSGGIITYEQYF.

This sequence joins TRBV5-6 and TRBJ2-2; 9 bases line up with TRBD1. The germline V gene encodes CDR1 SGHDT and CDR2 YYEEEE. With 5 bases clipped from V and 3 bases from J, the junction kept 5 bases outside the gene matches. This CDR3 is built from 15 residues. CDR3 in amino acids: CASRRGTGHTGELFF. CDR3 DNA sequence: TGTGCCAGCAGGCGAGGGACAGGGCACACCGGGGAGCTGTTTTTT.

CDR3 DNA: TGTGCCAGCAGCCGGACTAGCGGGAGGGGAACCGGGGAGCTGTTTTTT. Its translation is CASSRTSGRGTGELFF. The rearrangement links TRBV5-4 to TRBJ2-2, with 15 bases lining up with TRBD2. This CDR3 region has 16 residues. Trimming removed 4 bases from V and 5 bases from J; junction bases left unmatched: 3. Germline lookup yields CDR1 SGHNT and CDR2 YYREEE (reference sequence).

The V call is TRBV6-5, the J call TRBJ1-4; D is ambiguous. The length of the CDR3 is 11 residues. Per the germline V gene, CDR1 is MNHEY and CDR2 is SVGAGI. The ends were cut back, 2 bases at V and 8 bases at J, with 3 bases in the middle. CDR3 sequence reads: CASSYGEKLFF. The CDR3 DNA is TGTGCCAGCAGTTACGGCGAAAAACTGTTTTTT.

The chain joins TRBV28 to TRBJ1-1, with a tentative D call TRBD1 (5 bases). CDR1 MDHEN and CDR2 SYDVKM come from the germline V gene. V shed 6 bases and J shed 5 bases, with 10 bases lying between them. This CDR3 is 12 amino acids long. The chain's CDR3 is CASSPRGTEAFF. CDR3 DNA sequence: TGTGCCAGCAGCCCCCGGGGGACTGAAGCTTTCTTT.

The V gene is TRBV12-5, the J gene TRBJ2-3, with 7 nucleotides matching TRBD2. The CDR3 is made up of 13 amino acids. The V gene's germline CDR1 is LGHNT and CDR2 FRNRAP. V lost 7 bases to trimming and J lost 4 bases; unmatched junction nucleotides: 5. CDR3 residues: CASVLGGADTQYF. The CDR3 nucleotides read TGTGCTAGTGTCCTGGGGGGGGCAGATACGCAGTATTTT.

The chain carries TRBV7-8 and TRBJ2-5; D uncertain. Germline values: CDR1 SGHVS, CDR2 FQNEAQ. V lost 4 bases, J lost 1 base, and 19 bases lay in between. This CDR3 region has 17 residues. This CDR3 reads CASSSISNIPRQETQYF. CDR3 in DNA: TGTGCCAGCAGCTCGATCTCTAATATACCCCGCCAAGAGACCCAGTACTTC.

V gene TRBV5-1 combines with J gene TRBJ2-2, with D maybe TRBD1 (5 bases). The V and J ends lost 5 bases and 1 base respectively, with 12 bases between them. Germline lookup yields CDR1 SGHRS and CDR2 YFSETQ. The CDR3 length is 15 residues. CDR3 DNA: TGCGCCAGCAGGCTGCAGGGTGGGAACACCGGGGAGCTGTTTTTT. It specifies CASRLQGGNTGELFF. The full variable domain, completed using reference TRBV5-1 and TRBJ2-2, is KAGVTQTPRYLIKTRGQQVTLSCSPISGHRSVSWYQQTPGQGLQFLFEYFSETQRNKGNFPGRFSGRQFSNSRSEMNVSTLELGDSALYLCASRLQGGNTGELFFGEGSRLTVL.

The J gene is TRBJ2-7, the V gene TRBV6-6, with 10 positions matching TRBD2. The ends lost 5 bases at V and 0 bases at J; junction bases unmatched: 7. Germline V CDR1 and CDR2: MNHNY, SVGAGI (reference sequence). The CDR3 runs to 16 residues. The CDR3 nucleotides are TGTGCCAGCAGTAGTCTAGCGGGAGTGTTCTCCTACGAGCAGTACTTC. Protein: CASSSLAGVFSYEQYF.

CDR3 nucleotide sequence: TGTGCCTGGAAAAGTCTAGACACCGGGGAGCTGTTTTTT. Translating it yields CAWKSLDTGELFF. J is TRBJ2-2 and V is TRBV30, with D hard to call. The CDR3 totals 13 residues. V lost 4 bases to trimming and J lost 3 bases, with 9 bases between them. The germline gives CDR1 GTSNPN, CDR2 SVGIG (reference sequence).